Presented here are 16 T cell receptor beta chains from one specimen sequenced in a study of blood T cell repertoires in COVID-19. Profiling relied on immunoSEQ multiplex PCR, and the TCRdb table lists in-frame clones only, not all of them. The repertoire holds roughly 56,000 clones, with 90% to 95% as singletons. The specimen sequenced was peripheral blood. The receptors here all came from a man aged 45-65 years with active COVID-19.

This clone was seen a single time. The chain joins TRBV7-9 to TRBJ1-4; the D is unclear. Trimming cost V 10 bases and J 7 bases, with 16 bases left between them. Germline V CDR1 and CDR2: SEHNR, FQNEAQ (reference sequence). The CDR3 consists of 13 residues. Here the CDR3 reads CATIKEKGEKLFF. CDR3 nucleotides: TGTGCCACCATAAAGGAGAAAGGTGAAAAACTGTTTTTT.

V is TRBV19 and J is TRBJ2-7; possibly TRBD2 for D (6 bases). With 1 base removed from V and 3 bases from J, the gap between germline ends came to 13 bases. Germline V gene data show CDR1 as LNHDA and CDR2 as SQIVND (reference sequence). The CDR3 spans 15 residues. CDR3 amino acids: CASSIVLGGGYEQYF. The CDR3 nucleotides read TGTGCCAGTAGTATAGTTCTGGGGGGAGGCTACGAGCAGTACTTC.

This sequence joins TRBV6-6 and TRBJ1-3, with a tentative D call TRBD1 (6 bases). The ends were cut back, 2 bases at V and 2 bases at J, with 10 bases in the middle. From germline, CDR1 is MNHNY and CDR2 SVGAGI (reference sequence). This CDR3 has 15 residues. Here the CDR3 reads CASSYTGQPGNTIYF. The DNA of the CDR3 is TGTGCCAGCAGTTACACCGGACAGCCTGGAAACACCATATATTTT.

The rearrangement uses TRBV28 and TRBJ2-2, with D perhaps matching TRBD2 (6 bases). Germline V gene data show CDR1 as MDHEN and CDR2 as SYDVKM. CDR3 length equals 17 residues. Trimming removed 2 bases from V and 9 bases from J, with 22 bases in between. CDR3 DNA: TGTGCCAGCAGTTTAGAGATTCGGGGGATTAAGGGCAGGGAGCTGTTTTTT. It specifies CASSLEIRGIKGRELFF. The full variable domain, in which reference TRBV28 and TRBJ2-2 provide the parts outside the CDR3, is DVKVTQSSRYLVKRTGEKVFLECVQDMDHENMFWYRQDPGLGLRLIYFSYDVKMKEKGDIPEGYSVSREKKERFSLILESASTNQTSMYLCASSLEIRGIKGRELFFGEGSRLTVL.

The V gene is TRBV5-1, the J gene TRBJ1-4; TRBD1 matches at 7 bases. CDR1 is SGHRS and CDR2 is YFSETQ in the germline V gene. J gave up 0 bases and V 0 bases, and 5 bases lay outside the gene matches. This CDR3 has 17 amino acids. In DNA form, the CDR3 reads TGCGCCAGCAGCTTGGTCGGGACAGCCGCAACTAATGAAAAACTGTTTTTT. Protein sequence: CASSLVGTAATNEKLFF.

The genes are TRBV6-5 and TRBJ2-7, with 8 bases that match TRBD1. The length of the CDR3 is 14 residues. CDR1 is MNHEY and CDR2 is SVGAGI in the germline V gene. The J segment lost 0 bases and the V segment lost 6 bases, leaving 4 bases of the junction unmatched. Here the CDR3 DNA reads TGTGCCAGCAGACCTGGACAGGGCTCCTACGAGCAGTACTTC. This gives the protein CASRPGQGSYEQYF.

This chain joins TRBV27 and TRBJ2-7; the D gene is possibly TRBD1 (6 bases). Between the trimmed V and J ends, which lost 3 bases and 0 bases, there was a span of 12 bases. The germline gives CDR1 MNHEY, CDR2 SMNVEV (reference sequence). The CDR3 is made up of 15 amino acids. In DNA form, the CDR3 reads TGTGCCAGCAGTTTCAGGACAGAGAGCTCCTACGAGCAGTACTTC. Its translation is CASSFRTESSYEQYF.

The V call is TRBV20-1, the J call TRBJ2-5; 12 nucleotides match TRBD2. Trimming at V came to 6 bases and at J to 2 bases, leaving 16 bases not matched to a gene. The germline gives CDR1 DFQATT, CDR2 SNEGSKA (reference sequence). The CDR3 totals 18 residues. The CDR3, as DNA: TGCAGTGCCAGTGGGACTCTGACTAGCGGGAGAGGACAAGAGACCCAGTACTTC. It encodes CSASGTLTSGRGQETQYF.

The genes are TRBV6-1 and TRBJ2-3; a possible D gene is TRBD1 (5 bases). The CDR3 loop spans 14 amino acids. Per the germline V gene, CDR1 is MNHNS and CDR2 is SASEGT. V shed 1 base and J shed 3 bases, with 8 bases lying between them. The CDR3, as DNA: TGTGCCAGCAGTGAAGGGACAAGGACAGATACGCAGTATTTT. Encoded protein: CASSEGTRTDTQYF.

This chain connects TRBV25-1 to TRBJ2-5; 7 positions match TRBD2. Germline lookup yields CDR1 MGHDK and CDR2 SYGVNS. Trimming took 3 bases from V and 5 from J; bases not matched to a gene: 6. This CDR3 is 14 amino acids long. The CDR3 region has the DNA TGTGCCAGCAGTGACCTGCGGGAGACTGAGACCCAGTACTTC. The encoded protein is CASSDLRETETQYF.

This chain connects TRBV7-9 to TRBJ1-4, with a possible D match to TRBD1 (6 bases). This CDR3 region has 14 residues. V lost 1 base and J lost 7, with 10 bases in between. CDR1 SEHNR and CDR2 FQNEAQ come from the germline V gene (reference sequence). The CDR3 sequence: CASSLGARGEKLFF. In nucleotides, the CDR3 is TGTGCCAGCAGCTTAGGGGCCAGGGGTGAAAAACTGTTTTTT.

The CDR3 sequence is CASSEFWAGRSNQPQHF. DNA for the CDR3: TGTGCCAGCAGTGAATTTTGGGCAGGGCGTAGCAATCAGCCCCAGCATTTT. The rearrangement joins TRBV2 to TRBJ1-5; D is perhaps TRBD1 (5 bases). The CDR3 is made up of 17 amino acids. Trimming removed 2 bases at V and 0 bases at J, with 14 bases between. Germline CDR1 SNHLY, CDR2 FYNNEI.

The chain combines TRBV5-5 with TRBJ2-3; possibly TRBD2 for D (6 bases). The CDR3 length is 15 residues. Trimming pared 3 bases from V and 6 bases from J, leaving 17 bases between. Germline values: CDR1 SGHKS, CDR2 YYEKEE (reference sequence). The CDR3 DNA follows: TGTGCCAGCAGCTCATATGGACGGGGGTCGGATACGCAGTATTTT. Residues: CASSSYGRGSDTQYF.

The gene calls are TRBV11-3 and TRBJ2-3; tentative D call: TRBD2 (5 bases). V gave up 8 bases and J gave up 4 bases, with 10 bases separating them. The CDR3 totals 12 residues. CDR1 is SGHNT and CDR2 is YENEEA in the germline V gene. Written as DNA, the CDR3 is TGTGCCAGCGGTGGAGCGGCAGATACGCAGTATTTT. Protein product: CASGGAADTQYF.

CDR3 region: CASYPTGFRNQPQHF. CDR3 in DNA: TGTGCCAGCTACCCCACAGGGTTTCGCAATCAGCCCCAGCATTTT. This sequence joins TRBV28 and TRBJ1-5; the D gene is possibly TRBD1 (6 bases). Germline values: CDR1 MDHEN, CDR2 SYDVKM. CDR3 length: 15 residues. The V gene lost 8 bases and the J gene lost 2 bases, with 16 bases spanning the gap. Full variable domain (remainder filled in from reference TRBV28 and TRBJ1-5): DVKVTQSSRYLVKRTGEKVFLECVQDMDHENMFWYRQDPGLGLRLIYFSYDVKMKEKGDIPEGYSVSREKKERFSLILESASTNQTSMYLCASYPTGFRNQPQHFGDGTRLSIL.

The chain couples TRBV12-5 to TRBJ1-2; unclear D gene. Looked up from germline, CDR1 is LGHNT and CDR2 is FRNRAP. Trimming shortened V by 2 bases and J by 4 bases, and 11 bases separated the two germline ends. CDR3 length: 14 residues. DNA of the CDR3: TGTGCTAGTGGTTTGAAGGACGGGAGCTATGGCTACACCTTC. Its translation: CASGLKDGSYGYTF.